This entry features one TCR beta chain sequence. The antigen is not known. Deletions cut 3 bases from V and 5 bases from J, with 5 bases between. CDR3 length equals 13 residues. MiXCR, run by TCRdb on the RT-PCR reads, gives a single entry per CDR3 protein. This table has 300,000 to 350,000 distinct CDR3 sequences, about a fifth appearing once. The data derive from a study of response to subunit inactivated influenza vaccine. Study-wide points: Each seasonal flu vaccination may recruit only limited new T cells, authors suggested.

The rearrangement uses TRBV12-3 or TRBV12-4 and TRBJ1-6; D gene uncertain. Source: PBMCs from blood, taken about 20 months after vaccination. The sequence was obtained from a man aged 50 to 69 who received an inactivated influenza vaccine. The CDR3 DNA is TGTGCCAGCAGTTTTACAGATAATTCACCCCTCCACTTT. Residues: CASSFTDNSPLHF.